Below, 13 T cell receptor beta chains from the same sample are listed, as sequenced in a study of human T cells and chemical hapten exposure. TCRdb passed the RACE reads through MiXCR, listing each CDR3 protein once. This table has 50,000 to 75,000 distinct CDR3 sequences, around 10% appearing once. Noted time point: patch test 3, about 24 weeks after DPC sensitization. Described treatment: therapeutic diphenylcyclopropenone sensitization with weekly scalp DPC. The specimen was whole blood, collected in connection with sensitization to the hapten diphenylcyclopropenone (DPC). The source of these receptors is a woman under 40 with alopecia areata. Some clones in this sample may be carry-over from other donors' samples.

This clonotype came up many times. The rearrangement links TRBV4-3 to TRBJ1-2; D gene unclear. This CDR3 is 13 amino acids long. CDR1 and CDR2 from the germline V gene are LGHNA and YSLEER. Between the trimmed V and J ends, which lost 1 base and 8 bases, there was a span of 11 bases. In nucleotides, the CDR3 is TGCGCCAGCAGCCAAGGACGGATGGGAGGCTACACCTTC. Translated: CASSQGRMGGYTF.

The chain links TRBV3-1 to TRBJ2-1, with 12 bases aligning to TRBD1. The trim removed 0 bases at V and 1 base at J, leaving 13 bases unmatched. The CDR3 is made up of 21 amino acids. Germline V CDR1 and CDR2: LGHDT, YNNKEL (reference sequence). The CDR3 loop is CASSQELAGTGGVPSYNEQFF. CDR3 nucleotide sequence: TGTGCCAGCAGCCAAGAATTAGCCGGGACAGGGGGCGTACCGTCCTACAATGAGCAGTTCTTC.

This clonotype was seen only a few times. This chain's CDR3 is CASSFGRNEKLFF. The CDR3 DNA reads TGCGCCAGCAGCTTCGGCCGAAATGAAAAACTGTTTTTT. The J gene is TRBJ1-4, the V gene TRBV5-1, with D unclear. Trimming took 2 bases from V and 5 from J, leaving 7 bases between them. The CDR3 consists of 13 residues. In germline, CDR1 is SGHRS, CDR2 YFSETQ.

Note on this clonotype: Being one base from a much bigger clone, this may be a read error. The rearrangement uses TRBV19 and TRBJ1-4; D is unresolved. The CDR3 has 14 residues. Germline V CDR1 and CDR2: LNHDA, SQIVND (reference sequence). CDR3 nucleotides: TGTGCCAGTGGAGGGCTTGCAACTATTGAAAAACTGTTTTTT. It specifies CASGGLATIEKLFF. Full variable domain (missing parts from reference TRBV19 and TRBJ1-4): DGGITQSPKYLFRKEGQNVTLSCEQNLNHDAMYWYRQDPGQGLRLIYYSQIVNDFQKGDIAEGYSVSREKKESFPLTVTSAQKNPTAFYLCASGGLATIEKLFFGSGTQLSVL.

This clonotype came up a few times. This chain uses TRBV12-3 or TRBV12-4 with TRBJ1-4; no definite D call. The CDR3 sequence is 11 residues long. Between the trimmed V and J ends, which lost 5 bases and 4 bases, there was a span of 2 bases. The CDR3 spells CASSINEKLFF. The CDR3 nucleotides are TGTGCCAGCAGTATTAATGAAAAACTGTTTTTT.

This clonotype was seen a handful of times. J is TRBJ2-3 and V is TRBV7-8; tentatively, D is TRBD1 (6 bases). V lost 7 bases, J lost 2 bases, and 16 bases lay in between. This CDR3 is built from 15 residues. Germline CDR1 is SGHVS and CDR2 is FQNEAQ. CDR3 region: CASTRLGTHTDTQYF. For the CDR3, the DNA is TGTGCCAGCACCCGATTGGGGACACACACAGATACGCAGTATTTT.

V usage is TRBV29-1 and J usage is TRBJ2-7; D could derive from TRBD1 or TRBD2 (5 bases each). Trimming removed 4 bases at V and 3 bases at J, with 13 bases between. Germline CDR1 reads SQVTM; CDR2 reads ANQGSEA. This CDR3 is 13 amino acids long. The CDR3 coding sequence is TGCAGCGTTGTGGGGCCGGGGCACTACGAGCAGTACTTC. As protein: CSVVGPGHYEQYF.

This chain joins TRBV24-1 and TRBJ2-5, with D possibly matching TRBD2 (5 bases). V lost 3 bases and J 7 bases, leaving 11 bases between the germline ends. The V gene's germline CDR1 is KGHDR and CDR2 SFDVKD. The CDR3 has 13 residues. CDR3 nucleotides: TGTGCCACCAGTGATCCCACCCGGGGGACCCAGTACTTC. Translating it yields CATSDPTRGTQYF.

This clonotype was observed at least ten times. This chain uses TRBV5-1 with TRBJ2-3, with 10 positions matching TRBD2. The trim removed 7 bases at V and 4 bases at J, leaving 15 bases unmatched. Germline CDR1 reads SGHRS; CDR2 reads YFSETQ. The CDR3 extends over 17 amino acids. CDR3 in DNA: TGCGCCAGCCACGATGCTGGACTAGCGGATGGAGCAGATACGCAGTATTTT. Amino acid sequence: CASHDAGLADGADTQYF.

The gene calls are TRBV29-1 and TRBJ2-7; 12 nucleotides match TRBD1. The germline gives CDR1 SQVTM, CDR2 ANQGSEA. V shed 4 bases, J shed 5 bases, and the junction held 6 bases outside the gene matches. The CDR3 contains 14 residues. The DNA for the CDR3 is TGCAGCGTTGGGCCGGGACAGGGGGCCCACGAGCAGTACTTC. Translating it yields CSVGPGQGAHEQYF.

The CDR3: CASSPQHNYGYTF. The CDR3 nucleotides read TGTGCCAGTAGTCCGCAGCATAACTATGGCTACACCTTC. The chain uses TRBV19 and TRBJ1-2; D gene unclear. CDR1 and CDR2 from the germline V gene are LNHDA and SQIVND (reference sequence). V was clipped by 5 bases and J by 1 base, with 8 bases between them. The CDR3 totals 13 residues.

This clonotype appeared many times. The rearrangement links TRBV7-2 to TRBJ1-5, with TRBD1 identical over 7 bases. V shed 3 bases, J shed 4 bases, and the junction held 6 bases outside the gene matches. In germline, CDR1 is SGHTA, CDR2 FQGNSA. The CDR3 sequence is 15 residues long. CDR3 loop: CASSFETGRNQPQHF. In DNA form, the CDR3 reads TGTGCCAGCAGCTTCGAGACAGGGCGAAATCAGCCCCAGCATTTT.

The rearrangement links TRBV6-2 or TRBV6-3 to TRBJ1-2, with 7 bases aligning to TRBD1. The CDR3 covers 13 residues. Unmatched junction bases numbered 2, after V lost 6 bases and J lost 1 base. Germline values: CDR1 MNHEY, CDR2 SVGEGT. Written as DNA, the CDR3 is TGTGCCAGCAGGGACAGGAGTAACTATGGCTACACCTTC. Encoded protein: CASRDRSNYGYTF.